This T cell receptor beta chain stems from a study of blood T cells in healthy people across ages. Study as a whole: About one barcoded beta molecule per two T cells was the capture yield of template switching.

Germline lookup yields CDR1 LGHDT and CDR2 YNNKEL (reference sequence). The CDR3 contains 16 residues. Trimming took 0 bases from V and 3 from J, leaving 14 bases between them. The use of a sample-barcoded 5' primer and a J-beta primer mix characterized a second PCR of 7 to 11 cycles. TCRdb re-called the 5' RACE reads with MiXCR, one entry per CDR3 protein. The sample contains roughly 800,000 distinct CDR3 sequences, roughly 50% of which appear only once. Each sample gave at least 6 million isolated PBMCs. The chain is built from TRBV3-1 and TRBJ1-2; D might be TRBD1 (5 bases). This TCR was sampled from an elderly man in good health. Sequences were obtained from blood. The CDR3 DNA is TGTGCCAGCAGCCAAGATCGGCGCGAGGGGCACTATGGCTACACCTTC. Translated, it gives CASSQDRREGHYGYTF.